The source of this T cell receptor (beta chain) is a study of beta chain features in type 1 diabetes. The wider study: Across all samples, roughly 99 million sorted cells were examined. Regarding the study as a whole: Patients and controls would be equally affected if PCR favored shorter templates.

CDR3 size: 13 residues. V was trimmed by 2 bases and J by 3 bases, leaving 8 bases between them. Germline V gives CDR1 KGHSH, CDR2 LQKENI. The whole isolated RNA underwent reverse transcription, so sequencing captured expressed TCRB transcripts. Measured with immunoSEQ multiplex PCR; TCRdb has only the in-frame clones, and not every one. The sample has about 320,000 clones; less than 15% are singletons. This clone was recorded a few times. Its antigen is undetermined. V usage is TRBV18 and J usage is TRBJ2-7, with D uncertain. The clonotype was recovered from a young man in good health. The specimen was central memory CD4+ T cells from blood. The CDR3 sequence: CASSPTPDYEQYV. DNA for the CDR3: TGTGCCAGCTCACCAACTCCCGACTACGAGCAGTACGTC.